This note documents a single T cell receptor (beta chain) sequence. This clonotype was recorded at least ten times. Its cognate antigen has yet to be identified. No qualities accompany the bases; no much larger clone lies one base away. This sample was included in a study of T cells in Graves' hyperthyroidism and ophthalmopathy (dated by TCRdb to about 2019). Concerning the study at large: Peripheral blood was collected at initial diagnosis, before any treatment. A discovery cohort of roughly 96 patients, 43 with Graves' ophthalmopathy and roughly 59 with stable Graves' hyperthyroidism, was used to find distinguishing TCR V-J signatures. After sampling, hyperthyroidism patients received methimazole starting at 30 mg daily, and ophthalmopathy patients received high-dose intravenous methylprednisolone. Prospective prediction of ophthalmopathy was tested in an independent validation cohort of fewer than 20 hyperthyroidism patients and 15 to 17 patients who later progressed to ophthalmopathy. Thyroid tissue and blood T-cell repertoires from several Graves' hyperthyroidism patients were also compared in the study. TCR Vbeta CDR3 sequencing of some 140 peripheral blood samples (under 45 ophthalmopathy, 75 to 80 hyperthyroidism and around 17 progressor patients) is reported in the paper. The 100 or so discovery patients were randomly divided into training and test sets at a 7:3 ratio. Paper-wide results and their limitations: Blood samples also contained most of the expanded thyroid clonotypes (frequency above 0.001), which suggests that blood repertoires may reflect thyroid immune responses. Ophthalmopathy was separated from stable hyperthyroidism by a 13 V-J signature model, with around 90% sensitivity and roughly 81% specificity obtained in cross-validation and 80%/75% obtained in testing. No statistical method was used to set the sample size in advance, and investigators knew the group allocation. In validation, the model predicted progression to ophthalmopathy with about 71% sensitivity and 72.22% specificity, a median of roughly seven months before onset.

The TCR beta CDR3 regions were amplified from the RNA transcripts. The TCR CDR3 was subjected to a first round of RT-PCR using the HTBI primer set and the Qiagen OneStep RT-PCR kit. A second multiplex PCR round built the libraries, followed by size selection and purification. Libraries were sequenced paired-end with 100 bp reads on an Illumina HiSeq2000. Processing in the source paper ran as follows. Raw data were processed with SOAPnuke, discarding reads with adapters, uncalled bases, mean Phred below 15, or no exact constant-primer or identifier match. High-quality paired reads were merged with COPE v1.2.5, and unique nucleotide sequences were defined as clonotypes. MiTCR v1.1 was used to align the clonotypes against IMGT TRBV, TRBD and TRBJ reference segments. Analysis was restricted to V-J combinations with a frequency above 0.0001, which covered 98% to 99.2% of repertoires. A TCS score was defined as the ratio of F50 (clonal expansion) to E x V (chaos), with BLOSUM62-based TCRdist applied between CDR3 peptides within each V-J. Welch's t-statistics and random forest reduced roughly 500 V-J features to about 12, which were used in a naive Bayes classifier (R e1071). The raw public data were reprocessed by TCRdb itself: fastp quality trimming at Q25, MiXCR clonotype calling, in-frame beta chains only. Under each unique CDR3 protein, matching rows form one entry showing the most common genes and DNA. These V and J calls originate from TCRdb's pipeline instead of the authors' own analysis. This sample comprises around 300,000 distinct CDR3 sequences, about an eighth of them detected only once. Together, the top ten hold approximately 35% of the sample.

Ophthalmopathy patients had moderately to severely active disease, with a Clinical Activity Score of 3 or more, a NOSPECS grade of 4 or more, and a disease duration of less than 3 months. Any patient with an uncontrolled infection, another autoimmune disease, pregnancy or lactation was excluded. Clinical symptoms, serum thyroxine and TRAb, thyroid ultrasound, and orbital computed tomography formed the basis for the diagnoses. PBMCs were isolated from 10 ml of fresh peripheral blood by Ficoll-Paque density gradient centrifugation. Trizol reagent was used to extract total RNA, and RNA quality was then checked on an Agilent 2100 Bioanalyzer. Via the germline V gene (reference sequence), CDR1 is SEHNR and CDR2 FQNEAQ. The CDR3 sequence holds 14 residues, the cysteine and phenylalanine included. The read is trimmed to its CDR3 DNA, 42 bases read in frame from base 1. Ends trimmed: V by 4 bases, J by 9 bases; bases unmatched to a gene: 5.

The rearrangement combines TRBV7-9 with TRBJ2-3, and TRBD2 matches 12 of the central bases. The clonotype comes from a woman in her thirties or forties with Graves' ophthalmopathy. Sequenced: blood. The CDR3 protein sequence reads: CASSSTSGGATQYF. The nucleotide sequence reads as follows: TGTGCCAGCAGCTCGACTAGCGGGGGTGCAACGCAGTATTTT.